The 28 T cell receptor beta chains below were found in one sample sequenced in a study of spatial heterogeneity in lung cancer. Study outcomes and limitations: In tumors, expanded intratumoral alpha and beta TCR counts tracked mutation counts.

These TCRs are of unknown antigen specificity. Time point given: sample taken at primary tumor resection. TCRdb passed the 5' RACE reads through MiXCR, listing each CDR3 protein once. The sample has around 15,000 distinct CDR3 sequences; approximately 6.8% are singletons. The sample consisted of lung tumor tissue, taken at surgery. The receptors derive from a female donor with early-stage non-small cell lung cancer.

Many counts were recorded for this clonotype. Within a library made for alpha chains, this beta chain is off target, and its count is uninformative. The chain is built from TRBV20-1 and TRBJ1-1, with 7 bases that match TRBD1. This CDR3 is built from 13 residues. Germline CDR1 and CDR2: DFQATT and SNEGSKA (reference sequence). In nucleotides, the CDR3 is TGCGGTAGCAGGGGGGAGTATGGCACTGAAGCTTTCTTT. Residues: CGSRGEYGTEAFF.

This clonotype was counted ten times or more. This beta chain is off target for a library built for alpha chains, so its abundance means little. V and J are TRBV6-5 and TRBJ1-2; D is uncertain. Germline V CDR1 and CDR2: MNHEY, SVGAGI. This CDR3 region has 13 residues. V was shortened by 5 bases and J by 2 bases, with 9 bases between the two germline ends. The CDR3 nucleotides read TGTGCCAGCAGTCTCGGGTCGAACTATGGCTACACCTTC. As protein: CASSLGSNYGYTF.

This clonotype was observed many times. With the library built for alpha chains, this beta chain is off target and its frequency is not meaningful. Here the CDR3 DNA reads TGCAGTGCTATAGACGCGAGCTCCTATAATTCACCCCTCCACTTT. Protein product: CSAIDASSYNSPLHF. The genes are TRBV20-1 and TRBJ1-6, with no clear D. The CDR3 sequence is 15 residues long. V lost 4 bases and J 0 bases, leaving 10 bases between the germline ends. Germline V gives CDR1 DFQATT, CDR2 SNEGSKA (reference sequence).

This clonotype was detected ten times or more. This beta chain appears as a stray read in a library generated for alpha chains; its size is not informative. J is TRBJ2-1 and V is TRBV7-9; TRBD2 agrees at 7 bases. After removal of 1 base from V and 8 bases from J, the junction contained 14 bases not matched to a gene. In germline, CDR1 is SEHNR, CDR2 FQNEAQ (reference sequence). There are 17 residues in the CDR3. The CDR3 sequence: CASSLVPRQRGRDEQFF. The CDR3 DNA sequence: TGTGCCAGCAGCTTAGTTCCCCGTCAGCGGGGTAGGGATGAGCAGTTCTTC.

This clonotype was found many times. A library prepared for alpha chains yielded this beta chain as an off-target read; its size is of little meaning. The V gene is TRBV3-1, the J gene TRBJ1-1, with TRBD1 identical over 8 bases. Germline V lookup: CDR1 LGHDT, CDR2 YNNKEL (reference sequence). The CDR3 spans 13 residues. V lost 4 bases, J lost 4 bases, and 2 bases stayed unmatched. In nucleotides, the CDR3 is TGTGCCAGCAGCCCGGACAGGGCCACTGAAGCTTTCTTT. Amino acids: CASSPDRATEAFF.

This clonotype was counted at least ten times. With the library built for alpha chains, this beta chain is off target and its frequency is not meaningful. The chain links TRBV7-9 to TRBJ2-3, with D hard to call. Deletions cut 1 base from V and 0 bases from J, with 5 bases between. CDR1 and CDR2 (germline): SEHNR, FQNEAQ (reference sequence). This CDR3 is 14 amino acids long. The CDR3: CASSLVDSTDTQYF. In DNA, the CDR3 is TGTGCCAGCAGCTTAGTTGATAGCACAGATACGCAGTATTTT. Full variable domain (missing parts from reference TRBV7-9 and TRBJ2-3): DTGVSQNPRHKITKRGQNVTFRCDPISEHNRLYWYRQTLGQGPEFLTYFQNEAQLEKSRLLSDRFSAERPKGSFSTLEIQRTEQGDSAMYLCASSLVDSTDTQYFGPGTRLTVL.

This clonotype was detected only once. This beta chain was picked up by a library intended for alpha chains and is off target, so its count carries little meaning. The chain couples TRBV13 to TRBJ2-7; D uncertain. Trimming shortened V by 5 bases and J by 4 bases, and 15 bases separated the two germline ends. The CDR3 is 14 residues long. Germline-derived CDR1 and CDR2 are PRHDT and FYEKMQ (reference sequence). The CDR3 sequence is CASSAKWIGYEQYF. CDR3 in DNA: TGTGCCAGCAGCGCCAAATGGATCGGATACGAGCAGTACTTC. Based on the CDR3 plus reference TRBV13 and TRBJ2-7, the full variable domain is AAGVIQSPRHLIKEKRETATLKCYPIPRHDTVYWYQQGPGQDPQFLISFYEKMQSDKGSIPDRFSAQQFSDYHSELNMSSLELGDSALYFCASSAKWIGYEQYFGPGTRLTVT.

In this sample, this clonotype turned up many times. The library was prepared for alpha chains; this beta chain is a stray read, so its frequency means little. This chain uses TRBV18 with TRBJ1-5; D call uncertain. This CDR3 spans 13 amino acids. Germline-derived CDR1 and CDR2 are KGHSH and LQKENI. Trimming pared 0 bases from V and 7 bases from J, leaving 7 bases between. CDR3 DNA: TGTGCCAGCTCACCACCGGGAGGGCAGCCCCAGCATTTT. This encodes CASSPPGGQPQHF.

This clonotype was counted at least ten times. The library was prepared for alpha chains; this beta chain is a stray read, so its frequency means little. This chain joins TRBV5-1 and TRBJ2-2; D not resolved. V lost 0 bases and J lost 1, with 7 bases in between. CDR3 length: 15 amino acids. The germline V gene has CDR1 SGHRS and CDR2 YFSETQ. The CDR3 protein is CASSLGHRNTGELFF. The CDR3 nucleotides read TGCGCCAGCAGCTTGGGACACCGGAACACCGGGGAGCTGTTTTTT. The whole variable domain, filled in from reference TRBV5-1 and TRBJ2-2, reads KAGVTQTPRYLIKTRGQQVTLSCSPISGHRSVSWYQQTPGQGLQFLFEYFSETQRNKGNFPGRFSGRQFSNSRSEMNVSTLELGDSALYLCASSLGHRNTGELFFGEGSRLTVL.

This clonotype was detected ten times or more. The library was designed around alpha chains, so this beta chain is a stray read whose abundance carries little weight. The CDR3 DNA is TGTGCCAGCAGACTCTGGGAAGAGCAGTACTTC. Its translation: CASRLWEEQYF. The genes are TRBV6-6 and TRBJ2-7; D unresolved. Germline CDR1 MNHNY, CDR2 SVGAGI (reference sequence). The CDR3 is 11 residues long. The ends were cut back, 6 bases at V and 7 bases at J, with 10 bases in the middle.

In its sample, this clonotype was seen many times. Since the library was made to target alpha chains, this beta chain is a stray read and its abundance is not meaningful. The genes are TRBV20-1 and TRBJ1-2, with a possible D match to TRBD1 (6 bases). Germline values: CDR1 DFQATT, CDR2 SNEGSKA (reference sequence). With 5 bases removed from V and 0 bases from J, the gap between germline ends came to 22 bases. The CDR3 is 17 residues long. The CDR3 region has the DNA TGCAGTGCTTTTTCCACTTTGGGGGGCGCAGCTAACTATGGCTACACCTTC. Its protein product is CSAFSTLGGAANYGYTF.

Judged by abundance, this clonotype is medium-sized. This beta chain is an unintended read in a library built for alpha chains; its size means little. The chain is built from TRBV10-2 and TRBJ2-3; D assignment may be TRBD1 or TRBD2 (7 bases each). The CDR3 contains 15 residues. V lost 5 bases to trimming and J lost 4 bases, with 16 bases between them. CDR1 and CDR2 (germline): WSHSY, SAAADI. The CDR3 nucleotides read TGCGCCAGCAGTTTGAGGGGAGGGGGCGCAGATACGCAGTATTTT. It codes for CASSLRGGGADTQYF.

This clonotype was detected ten times or more. This beta chain lies outside the target of a library built for alpha chains; its clone size means little. The chain joins TRBV19 to TRBJ2-2, with D hard to call. The CDR3 totals 16 residues. V gave up 7 bases and J gave up 1 base, with 16 bases separating them. Germline values: CDR1 LNHDA, CDR2 SQIVND (reference sequence). The CDR3 loop is CASTQTGYRNTGELFF. CDR3 DNA: TGTGCCAGTACCCAGACGGGCTACAGGAACACCGGGGAGCTGTTTTTT.

This clonotype has a count of ten or more. A library prepared for alpha chains yielded this beta chain as an off-target read; its size is of little meaning. The rearrangement links TRBV2 to TRBJ2-6; 7 bases fit TRBD2. Germline CDR1 is SNHLY and CDR2 is FYNNEI. The CDR3 sequence is 17 residues long. V lost 6 bases, J lost 10 bases, and 18 bases stayed unmatched. CDR3 DNA sequence: TGTGCCAGCAGGATTGGGAGGGTGGCATCTCCCTTGAACGTCCTGACTTTC. Its protein is CASRIGRVASPLNVLTF.

This clonotype occurred many times. This beta chain came through as a stray read in a library set up for alpha chains, and its size says little. The CDR3 spells CASSLIDKGGIHF. The CDR3 DNA reads as TGTGCCAGCAGCCTCATCGACAAGGGGGGCATCCACTTT. The chain combines TRBV3-1 with TRBJ1-6, with a possible D match to TRBD1 (6 bases). V gave up 4 bases and J gave up 17 bases, with 18 bases separating them. CDR1 LGHDT and CDR2 YNNKEL come from the germline V gene (reference sequence). CDR3 length: 13 amino acids.

By proportion, this clonotype is medium-sized (0.01 to 0.1%). With the library built for alpha chains, this beta chain is off target and its frequency is not meaningful. This chain uses TRBV7-2 with TRBJ2-5, with TRBD2 matching 9 bases. Unmatched junction bases numbered 6, after V lost 5 bases and J lost 2 bases. The germline CDR1 and CDR2 sequences are SGHTA and FQGNSA. This CDR3 region has 15 residues. In nucleotides, the CDR3 is TGTGCCAGCAGCCGCGGGACTAGCAGGCAAGAGACCCAGTACTTC. Translated: CASSRGTSRQETQYF. Combining the CDR3 with reference TRBV7-2 and TRBJ2-5 gives the whole variable domain GAGVSQSPSNKVTEKGKDVELRCDPISGHTALYWYRQSLGQGLEFLIYFQGNSAPDKSGLPSDRFSAERTGGSVSTLTIQRTQQEDSAVYLCASSRGTSRQETQYFGPGTRLLVL.

By sample share, this clonotype is medium-sized. A library made for alpha chains picked up this beta chain off target, so its size means little. This chain connects TRBV13 to TRBJ1-2, with D unclear. Per the germline V gene, CDR1 is PRHDT and CDR2 is FYEKMQ (reference sequence). Trimming took off 0 bases at V and 4 bases at J, with 6 bases between the two ends. The CDR3 spans 13 residues. CDR3 DNA: TGTGCCAGCAGCTTAGGGCACGGCTATGGCTACACCTTC. Protein product: CASSLGHGYGYTF.

The table lists this clonotype with many counts. Since it is a stray read in a library aimed at alpha chains, this beta chain has a size that is not meaningful. V usage is TRBV12-3 or TRBV12-4 and J usage is TRBJ1-2, with D possibly being TRBD1 (6 bases). The CDR3 loop spans 13 amino acids. The V end was cut by 9 bases, the J end by 5 bases, with 16 bases between. CDR3 in DNA: TGTGCCAGTACCAGGGGATCCAAGTATGGCTACACCTTC. Its translation is CASTRGSKYGYTF.

This clonotype occurred many times. In a library made to pick up alpha chains, this beta chain is a stray read with a size that means little. The chain employs TRBV30 and TRBJ1-2; no firm D call. This CDR3 has 12 amino acids. Trimming pared 1 base from V and 12 bases from J, leaving 15 bases between. Germline V gives CDR1 GTSNPN, CDR2 SVGIG (reference sequence). The CDR3 loop reads CAWSDLRAENTF. The CDR3 DNA sequence: TGTGCCTGGAGTGACCTACGGGCCGAGAACACCTTC.

This clonotype qualifies as medium-sized. This beta chain is a stray sequence in a library constructed for alpha chains; its clone size is not meaningful. This chain uses TRBV6-6 with TRBJ2-1; 10 nucleotides line up with TRBD2. This CDR3 is 14 amino acids long. Germline CDR1 reads MNHNY; CDR2 reads SVGAGI (reference sequence). Trimming at V came to 11 bases and at J to 7 bases, leaving 11 bases not matched to a gene. CDR3 in DNA: TGTGCCGCCCTTGGTAGCGGGGGGCCTAATGAGCAGTTCTTC. Its protein product is CAALGSGGPNEQFF.

A note on this clonotype: This beta chain is a stray sequence in a library constructed for alpha chains; its clone size is not meaningful. J is TRBJ2-3 and V is TRBV5-5, with D perhaps TRBD1 or TRBD2 (5 bases each). The CDR3 runs to 15 residues. In germline, CDR1 is SGHKS, CDR2 YYEKEE (reference sequence). Between the trimmed V and J ends, which lost 2 bases and 2 bases, there was a span of 12 bases. CDR3 residues: CASSFYWGFTDTQYF. The CDR3 DNA sequence: TGTGCCAGCAGCTTCTACTGGGGGTTCACAGATACGCAGTATTTT.

Comment on this clonotype: A library prepared for alpha chains yielded this beta chain as an off-target read; its size is of little meaning. This chain connects TRBV5-5 to TRBJ2-3, with a possible D match to TRBD2 (5 bases). Trimming left V 1 base short and J 0 bases short, with 9 bases between. CDR3 length: 15 residues. Germline V gene lookup returns CDR1 SGHKS and CDR2 YYEKEE (reference sequence). The CDR3 DNA follows: TGTGCCAGCAGCTTGTTGCTAGCTAGCACAGATACGCAGTATTTT. Amino acids: CASSLLLASTDTQYF.

This clonotype showed up many times. Because the library targeted alpha chains, this beta chain is an off-target read whose size means little. This chain uses TRBV20-1 with TRBJ1-4, with 7 bases fitting TRBD1. Germline CDR1 DFQATT, CDR2 SNEGSKA (reference sequence). CDR3 length: 13 amino acids. V lost 0 bases to trimming and J lost 5 bases; unmatched junction nucleotides: 0. CDR3 DNA sequence: TGCAGTGCTAGAGACAGGGGGAATGAAAAACTGTTTTTT. As protein: CSARDRGNEKLFF.

This clonotype was seen repeatedly, ten times or more. This beta chain represents an off-target read in a library built for alpha chains; its size is of limited meaning. The chain has TRBV7-6 and TRBJ2-5, with TRBD2 identical over 13 bases. This CDR3 is 17 amino acids long. V lost 1 base and J lost 5; bases outside the gene matches: 7. Germline CDR1 and CDR2: SGHVS and FNYEAQ. This chain's CDR3 is CASSLGTSGGLRETQYF. In DNA, the CDR3 is TGTGCCAGCAGCTTAGGGACTAGCGGGGGCCTGCGGGAGACCCAGTACTTC.

This clonotype appeared many times. The library was built for alpha chains, so this beta chain is an off-target read and its size means little. The rearrangement joins TRBV5-1 to TRBJ2-2; 7 bases align to TRBD1. The length of the CDR3 is 15 residues. Trimming cost V 4 bases and J 5 bases; bases outside gene matches: 8. The germline CDR1 and CDR2 sequences are SGHRS and YFSETQ. The CDR3: CASSPRTGVTGELFF. CDR3 in DNA: TGCGCCAGCAGCCCCAGGACAGGAGTGACCGGGGAGCTGTTTTTT.

This clonotype showed up just a few times. The library was designed around alpha chains, so this beta chain is a stray read whose abundance carries little weight. This rearrangement joins TRBV3-1 to TRBJ2-5, with D uncertain. Trimming took 0 bases from V and 5 from J, leaving 13 bases between them. This CDR3 spans 15 amino acids. Germline CDR1 LGHDT, CDR2 YNNKEL (reference sequence). The CDR3 is CASSQDRISSETQYF. The DNA of the CDR3 is TGTGCCAGCAGCCAAGATCGCATATCGAGCGAGACCCAGTACTTC.

A note on this clonotype: Possible read error: a much larger clone is one base away. This beta chain is an off-target read within a library intended for alpha chains, so its frequency means little. The rearrangement joins TRBV5-6 to TRBJ1-6; D ambiguous. CDR3 size: 14 residues. The germline V gene encodes CDR1 SGHDT and CDR2 YYEEEE. In nucleotides, the CDR3 is TGTGCCAGCAACTTGGACCCGAATAATTCACCCCTCCACTTT. It is translated as CASNLDPNNSPLHF.

In its sample, this clonotype was seen many times. Because this beta chain is a stray read in a library intended to capture alpha chains, its abundance should not be given much weight. This chain links TRBV6-5 with TRBJ2-3; D may correspond to TRBD1 or TRBD2 (5 bases each). V lost 4 bases to trimming and J lost 6 bases, with 14 bases between them. The germline CDR1 and CDR2 sequences are MNHEY and SVGAGI. The CDR3 is 14 amino acids. CDR3 nucleotide sequence: TGTGCCAGCAGTTCCGGGACGGAATGGGATACGCAGTATTTT. It yields the protein CASSSGTEWDTQYF.